The 26 T cell receptor beta chains presented below share a single source sample, sequenced in a study of memory CD4+ T cells and cytomegalovirus serostatus (dated by TCRdb to between 2017 and 2020). Receptor libraries were prepared by the immunoSEQ multiplex PCR assay. The table was pulled from immuneACCESS by TCRdb, which kept in-frame rearrangements only. Such tables lose some clones; where checked, under half of the loss comes from unresolved V genes, and the rest has no known cause. The sample includes under 50,000 clones, with about 74% observed a single time. The top ten clonotypes cover 1.2% of the sample. A FACSAria II was used to sort memory CD4+ T cells, defined as single viable CD3+CD4+CD8-CD45RO+ cells. Material: memory CD4+ T cells from blood. The receptor source for this set is an adult in good health and CMV-seropositive.

V is TRBV7-9 and J is TRBJ2-2; TRBD2 agrees at 11 bases. From germline, CDR1 is SEHNR and CDR2 FQNEAQ (reference sequence). V shed 6 bases, J shed 4 bases, and the junction held 4 bases outside the gene matches. The CDR3 totals 15 residues. The CDR3 DNA follows: TGTGCCAGCAGGGACCTAGCGGGGGGCACCGGGGAGCTGTTTTTT. This gives the protein CASRDLAGGTGELFF.

The J gene is TRBJ2-7, the V gene TRBV7-9; 10 nucleotides align to TRBD1. Germline-derived CDR1 and CDR2 are SEHNR and FQNEAQ (reference sequence). V shed 3 bases and J 2 bases; nucleotides not matched to a gene: 13. The CDR3 contains 18 residues. The CDR3 spells CASSFPSMSGQGAYEQYF. For the CDR3, the DNA is TGTGCCAGCAGCTTCCCTTCCATGTCTGGACAGGGGGCCTACGAGCAGTACTTC.

This clone is a singleton in its sample. The V call is TRBV6-1, the J call TRBJ1-1; D perhaps matches TRBD1 (6 bases). Per germline, CDR1 MNHNS and CDR2 SASEGT. The CDR3 sequence is 15 residues long. The V and J ends lost 7 bases and 4 bases respectively, with 19 bases between them. CDR3 nucleotides: TGTGCCAGCACCACGTCGACAGGCGGAAGCACTGAAGCTTTCTTT. As protein: CASTTSTGGSTEAFF.

The chain employs TRBV29-1 and TRBJ1-2, with D possibly matching TRBD1 (6 bases). The V gene's germline CDR1 is SQVTM and CDR2 ANQGSEA. The CDR3 has 15 amino acids. Trimming cost V 3 bases and J 2 bases, with 16 bases left between them. The CDR3 coding sequence is TGCAGCGTTGACTTTATGGGGGGGCCAAACTATGGCTACACCTTC. It encodes CSVDFMGGPNYGYTF.

The chain combines TRBV28 with TRBJ2-5; TRBD2 matches at 7 bases. There are 14 residues in the CDR3. Unmatched junction bases numbered 10, after V lost 5 bases and J lost 7 bases. Germline CDR1 reads MDHEN; CDR2 reads SYDVKM. The CDR3 spells CASSLGGDEATQYF. The CDR3 DNA is TGTGCCAGCAGTCTTGGGGGGGATGAGGCGACCCAGTACTTC.

The chain recombines TRBV27 with TRBJ2-5, with D unresolved. Germline V gene lookup returns CDR1 MNHEY and CDR2 SMNVEV (reference sequence). Trimming took off 6 bases at V and 2 bases at J, with 10 bases between the two ends. The CDR3 runs 13 residues. CDR3 bases: TGTGCCAGCAGCCTGAACCTACAAGAGACCCAGTACTTC. Amino acid sequence: CASSLNLQETQYF.

As concerns this clone: In the same sample, other DNA sequences code for this CDR3. The chain carries TRBV20-1 and TRBJ2-7; D unresolved. The CDR3 length is 10 residues. Germline CDR1 DFQATT, CDR2 SNEGSKA (reference sequence). V was trimmed by 3 bases and J by 5 bases, leaving 5 bases between them. The DNA for the CDR3 is TGCAGTGCTAGTGGGGACGAGCAGTACTTC. Its translation: CSASGDEQYF.

This rearrangement joins TRBV6-6 to TRBJ1-1, with no clear D. The CDR3 has 15 amino acids. Germline V CDR1 and CDR2: MNHNY, SVGAGI (reference sequence). V was trimmed by 0 bases and J by 3 bases, leaving 11 bases between them. In nucleotides, the CDR3 is TGTGCCAGCAGTTACTCGACAAGCCCCCACACTGAAGCTTTCTTT. Translated: CASSYSTSPHTEAFF.

J is TRBJ1-5 and V is TRBV21-1. TRBV21-1 is listed as a pseudogene. The length of the CDR3 is 13 residues. The CDR3, as DNA: TGTGCCAGCAGCAAAGGGGGATTGGGTGCGGTTGGTTTT. Protein: CASSKGGLGAVGF.

This clone was detected once. The chain links TRBV5-1 to TRBJ1-5, with 7 positions matching TRBD1. The CDR3 totals 15 residues. After removal of 0 bases from V and 3 bases from J, the junction contained 3 bases not matched to a gene. Germline values: CDR1 SGHRS, CDR2 YFSETQ. CDR3 coding DNA: TGCGCCAGCAGCTTGGTGGGGACAGACAATCAGCCCCAGCATTTT. Its protein product is CASSLVGTDNQPQHF.

This sequence joins TRBV2 and TRBJ1-1; 9 bases match TRBD1. The CDR3 spans 14 residues. Germline V lookup: CDR1 SNHLY, CDR2 FYNNEI. V was clipped by 6 bases and J by 0 bases; unmatched bases: 2. As DNA, the CDR3 is TGTGCCAGCAGCAGGACAGGGGTGAACACTGAAGCTTTCTTT. Translation gives CASSRTGVNTEAFF.

V usage is TRBV5-1 and J usage is TRBJ1-1; tentative D call: TRBD1 (6 bases). This CDR3 is built from 15 residues. Germline lookup yields CDR1 SGHRS and CDR2 YFSETQ. Trimming left V 4 bases short and J 1 base short, with 14 bases between. The CDR3 sequence is CASSRTGQGNTEAFF. DNA of the CDR3: TGCGCCAGCAGCAGAACAGGGCAGGGGAACACTGAAGCTTTCTTT.

This clone has just a few counts. CDR3 bases: TGCGCCAGCAGCTATCAAGAGACCCAGTACTTC. It is translated as CASSYQETQYF. This chain connects TRBV5-1 to TRBJ2-5; D unresolved. The germline CDR1 and CDR2 sequences are SGHRS and YFSETQ. This CDR3 has 11 residues. Trimming left V 3 bases short and J 2 bases short, with 2 bases between.

V is TRBV2 and J is TRBJ1-2; TRBD1 matches 11 bases. The V gene's germline CDR1 is SNHLY and CDR2 FYNNEI. The CDR3 totals 14 residues. V lost 6 bases and J lost 2; bases outside the gene matches: 2. CDR3 residues: CASSRDRGNYGYTF. The CDR3 DNA reads as TGTGCCAGCAGCCGGGACAGGGGGAACTATGGCTACACCTTC. The full variable domain, with the rest looked up from reference TRBV2 and TRBJ1-2, is EPEVTQTPSHQVTQMGQEVILRCVPISNHLYFYWYRQILGQKVEFLVSFYNNEISEKSEIFDDQFSVERPDGSNFTLKIRSTKLEDSAMYFCASSRDRGNYGYTFGSGTRLTVV.

This chain uses TRBV5-1 with TRBJ1-1; 9 positions agree with TRBD1. Germline V gene data show CDR1 as SGHRS and CDR2 as YFSETQ. V was clipped by 3 bases and J by 7 bases; unmatched bases: 10. The CDR3 totals 15 residues. The CDR3: CASSSVMGQGGEAFF. The CDR3 coding sequence is TGCGCCAGCAGCTCTGTAATGGGACAGGGCGGTGAAGCTTTCTTT.

The V gene is TRBV7-2, the J gene TRBJ2-7, with 9 nucleotides matching TRBD1. Germline V gene data show CDR1 as SGHTA and CDR2 as FQGNSA. V lost 9 bases to trimming and J lost 3 bases; unmatched junction nucleotides: 6. The CDR3 sequence is 13 residues long. In DNA, the CDR3 is TGTGCCAGTAGACAGGGGGGTTACTACGAGCAGTACTTC. This codes for CASRQGGYYEQYF.

The rearrangement uses TRBV13 and TRBJ2-2; D is perhaps TRBD2 (5 bases). V was clipped by 8 bases and J by 6 bases, with 13 bases between them. The CDR3 length is 13 residues. Germline V gene lookup returns CDR1 PRHDT and CDR2 FYEKMQ (reference sequence). Here the CDR3 DNA reads TGTGCCAGCCAAGAGGGATCGGCCGGGGAGCTGTTTTTT. It codes for CASQEGSAGELFF. Drawing the rest from reference TRBV13 and TRBJ2-2, the complete variable domain is AAGVIQSPRHLIKEKRETATLKCYPIPRHDTVYWYQQGPGQDPQFLISFYEKMQSDKGSIPDRFSAQQFSDYHSELNMSSLELGDSALYFCASQEGSAGELFFGEGSRLTVL.

V is TRBV7-2 and J is TRBJ1-1, with 7 bases identical to TRBD1. The germline V gene encodes CDR1 SGHTA and CDR2 FQGNSA. V lost 5 bases and J lost 6; bases outside the gene matches: 15. The CDR3 loop spans 16 amino acids. CDR3 sequence (DNA): TGTGCCAGCAGCCCTGGGACAGATACTTTCGACGCTGAAGCTTTCTTT. Protein: CASSPGTDTFDAEAFF.

In this sample, this clone turned up a few times. V gene TRBV5-1 combines with J gene TRBJ1-1, with unresolved D. With 4 bases removed from V and 6 bases from J, the gap between germline ends came to 13 bases. The CDR3 extends over 13 amino acids. Looked up from germline, CDR1 is SGHRS and CDR2 is YFSETQ. The CDR3 sequence: CASSPEEASEAFF. The CDR3 DNA sequence: TGCGCCAGCAGCCCCGAGGAGGCGTCTGAAGCTTTCTTT.

This chain connects TRBV19 to TRBJ2-7; D might be TRBD2 (5 bases). CDR1 and CDR2 (germline): LNHDA, SQIVND (reference sequence). The ends were cut back, 1 base at V and 4 bases at J, with 14 bases in the middle. The CDR3 is 15 amino acids. CDR3 bases: TGTGCCAGTAGTATAGCAACTAGTCGAAGATACGAGCAGTACTTC. The encoded protein is CASSIATSRRYEQYF.

The rearrangement uses TRBV6-5 and TRBJ1-2; 7 nucleotides line up with TRBD1. In germline, CDR1 is MNHEY, CDR2 SVGAGI. V shed 4 bases, J shed 2 bases, and the junction held 7 bases outside the gene matches. CDR3 size: 15 residues. CDR3 sequence reads: CASSLTGSTNYGYTF. The CDR3 DNA is TGTGCCAGCAGTTTGACAGGGTCGACCAACTATGGCTACACCTTC.

The rearrangement links TRBV7-2 to TRBJ1-4; 7 nucleotides agree with TRBD1. Germline values: CDR1 SGHTA, CDR2 FQGNSA. The CDR3 spans 15 residues. Trimming took 3 bases from V and 1 from J; bases not matched to a gene: 2. CDR3 in amino acids: CASSLQGGTNEKLFF. The CDR3 coding sequence is TGTGCCAGCAGCTTGCAGGGGGGAACTAATGAAAAACTGTTTTTT.

The chain uses TRBV5-8 and TRBJ2-3; D is unclear. This CDR3 contains 15 residues. The germline gives CDR1 SGHTS, CDR2 YDEGEE. Trimming stripped 3 bases from V and 2 bases from J, with 13 bases between. CDR3 sequence (DNA): TGTGCCAGCAGCTCCCCCTTAGAGAACACAGATACGCAGTATTTT. Amino acid sequence: CASSSPLENTDTQYF.

V gene TRBV7-8 combines with J gene TRBJ1-2; no firm D call. The CDR3 has 16 amino acids. Looked up from germline, CDR1 is SGHVS and CDR2 is FQNEAQ. V lost 1 base, J lost 6 bases, and 18 bases lay in between. The CDR3 DNA is TGTGCCAGCAGCTTAGTTTTGTCAGAGGTCGGGAATGGCTACACCTTC. It codes for CASSLVLSEVGNGYTF. The whole variable domain, filled in from reference TRBV7-8 and TRBJ1-2, reads GAGVSQSPRYKVAKRGQDVALRCDPISGHVSLFWYQQALGQGPEFLTYFQNEAQLDKSGLPSDRFFAERPEGSVSTLKIQRTQQEDSAVYLCASSLVLSEVGNGYTFGSGTRLTVV.

The rearrangement links TRBV5-1 to TRBJ1-2; 9 positions agree with TRBD1. The CDR3 length is 17 residues. Germline CDR1 reads SGHRS; CDR2 reads YFSETQ. J was trimmed by 2 bases and V by 1 base; bases with no gene match: 9. In DNA form, the CDR3 reads TGCGCCAGCAGCTTGTCCGGGACAGGGAGGTTCAACTATGGCTACACCTTC. It yields the protein CASSLSGTGRFNYGYTF. Full variable domain (remainder filled in from reference TRBV5-1 and TRBJ1-2): KAGVTQTPRYLIKTRGQQVTLSCSPISGHRSVSWYQQTPGQGLQFLFEYFSETQRNKGNFPGRFSGRQFSNSRSEMNVSTLELGDSALYLCASSLSGTGRFNYGYTFGSGTRLTVV.

This clone was counted a few times. The chain links TRBV7-4 to TRBJ1-4; weak D call: TRBD1 (5 bases). This CDR3 region has 16 residues. Germline assignment: CDR1 SGHVT and CDR2 SQSDAQ. The germline V and J ends were trimmed by 4 bases and 4 bases, with 16 bases remaining between them. CDR3 DNA sequence: TGTGCCAGCAGCTATATTACAGGTTTTTATAATGAAAAACTGTTTTTT. Its protein product is CASSYITGFYNEKLFF.